A single sample is the source of the 12 T cell receptor beta chains below, sequenced in a study of coeliac disease. Profiling relied on immunoSEQ multiplex PCR, and the TCRdb table lists in-frame clones only, not all of them. The repertoire holds 2,500 to 3,500 clones, with over 60% as singletons. The specimen sequenced was lymphocytes from the gut lamina propria. Receptors were obtained from a man aged 80 or over without celiac disease.

This clone was counted only a few times. V and J are TRBV10-1 and TRBJ2-2, with D unclear. The V end was cut by 1 base, the J end by 7 bases, with 10 bases between. Looked up from germline, CDR1 is WNHNN and CDR2 is SYGVQD (reference sequence). The CDR3 is 14 residues long. This CDR3 reads CASSELSSGGELFF. Here the CDR3 DNA reads TGCGCCAGCAGTGAGTTAAGTAGTGGCGGGGAGCTGTTTTTT.

This clone was detected only once. The rearrangement uses TRBV7-6 and TRBJ2-3, with D unclear. The CDR3 consists of 16 residues. The ends were cut back, 4 bases at V and 5 bases at J, with 19 bases in the middle. Germline V gene lookup returns CDR1 SGHVS and CDR2 FNYEAQ. Here the CDR3 DNA reads TGTGCCAGCAGCTCATCCATTAACTGGGCCCGAGATACGCAGTATTTT. This translates into CASSSSINWARDTQYF.

This clone was picked up a small number of times. The J gene is TRBJ1-5, the V gene TRBV7-2; TRBD1 might be the D (5 bases). The CDR3 length is 15 residues. Germline CDR1 reads SGHTA; CDR2 reads FQGNSA. Between the trimmed V and J ends, which lost 5 bases and 3 bases, there was a span of 14 bases. CDR3 coding DNA: TGTGCCAGCAGCCCACGGGGGACGATCAATCAGCCCCAGCATTTT. Its protein is CASSPRGTINQPQHF.

This clone was seen a single time. This chain links TRBV19 with TRBJ2-1; 9 nucleotides agree with TRBD1. V was clipped by 5 bases and J by 8 bases; unmatched bases: 13. Germline V CDR1 and CDR2: LNHDA, SQIVND (reference sequence). This CDR3 is built from 16 residues. CDR3 sequence reads: CASSPPGQGVRDEQFF. CDR3 DNA: TGTGCCAGTAGTCCCCCGGGACAGGGTGTTAGAGATGAGCAGTTCTTC.

The chain carries TRBV28 and TRBJ2-5, with a tentative D call TRBD1 (6 bases). Deletions cut 2 bases from V and 6 bases from J, with 13 bases between. The CDR3 covers 14 residues. The germline gives CDR1 MDHEN, CDR2 SYDVKM. The CDR3 sequence is CASSLRAGAQTQYF. The DNA for the CDR3 is TGTGCCAGCAGTTTAAGGGCAGGGGCGCAGACCCAGTACTTC.

The V call is TRBV14, the J call TRBJ2-5; 9 nucleotides agree with TRBD2. Near its end, the DNA agrees better with TRBJ2-7, so the J call may be wrong. CDR1 SGHDN and CDR2 FVKESK come from the germline V gene. The CDR3 contains 15 residues. The CDR3 region has the DNA TGTGCCAGCAGCCAAGGGACTAGCGAGACCCACGAGCAGTACTTC. This sequence encodes CASSQGTSETHEQYF.

This clone was counted a few times. V usage is TRBV19 and J usage is TRBJ1-1; D is unresolved. Germline CDR1 reads LNHDA; CDR2 reads SQIVND (reference sequence). The CDR3 totals 14 residues. V lost 3 bases, J lost 6 bases, and 14 bases lay in between. Here the CDR3 DNA reads TGTGCCAGTAGTATTTTTGAGGGAAACTCTGAAGCTTTCTTT. This sequence encodes CASSIFEGNSEAFF.

The V gene is TRBV30, the J gene TRBJ1-5; 7 bases match TRBD1. The CDR3 extends over 13 amino acids. Losses at the gene ends were 4 bases for V and 8 bases for J; bases not matched to a gene: 8. The germline V gene encodes CDR1 GTSNPN and CDR2 SVGIG (reference sequence). CDR3 bases: TGTGCCTGGACAGAGGACAGGACTAAGCCCCAGCATTTT. It yields the protein CAWTEDRTKPQHF.

The genes are TRBV2 and TRBJ2-7, with 9 bases aligning to TRBD2. The CDR3 loop spans 12 amino acids. Per the germline V gene, CDR1 is SNHLY and CDR2 is FYNNEI. The junction had 4 bases not matched to a gene; V was cut back by 8 bases and J by 5 bases. Here the CDR3 reads CASSSGIDEQYF. In DNA form, the CDR3 reads TGTGCCAGCTCTAGCGGGATCGACGAGCAGTACTTC.

This clone was recorded only once. The J gene is TRBJ2-5, the V gene TRBV5-1; 9 bases are shared with TRBD1. This CDR3 spans 14 amino acids. Germline V gene lookup returns CDR1 SGHRS and CDR2 YFSETQ. V dropped 5 bases and J dropped 2; count of bases not matched to a gene: 4. CDR3 amino acids: CASRGTGQQETQYF. As DNA, the CDR3 is TGCGCCAGCAGGGGGACAGGGCAGCAAGAGACCCAGTACTTC.

The rearrangement links TRBV11-2 to TRBJ1-6; maybe TRBD1 (5 bases). Trimming pared 7 bases from V and 9 bases from J, leaving 13 bases between. Per the germline V gene, CDR1 is SGHAT and CDR2 is FQNNGV. This CDR3 has 13 residues. Here the CDR3 DNA reads TGTGCCAGCAAAAGGACACCCGGTTCACCCCTCCACTTT. Residues: CASKRTPGSPLHF. Together with reference TRBV11-2 and TRBJ1-6, the CDR3 gives the full variable domain: EAGVAQSPRYKIIEKRQSVAFWCNPISGHATLYWYQQILGQGPKLLIQFQNNGVVDDSQLPKDRFSAERLKGVDSTLKIQPAKLEDSAVYLCASKRTPGSPLHFGNGTRLTVT.

The chain is built from TRBV27 and TRBJ2-2; TRBD2 matches 10 bases. CDR1 MNHEY and CDR2 SMNVEV come from the germline V gene (reference sequence). There are 15 residues in the CDR3. Germline trimming cut 6 bases from V and 6 bases from J; bases unmatched to any gene: 7. CDR3 sequence reads: CASSSGLAGAGELFF. DNA for the CDR3: TGTGCCAGCAGCTCTGGGCTAGCGGGAGCCGGGGAGCTGTTTTTT.